The next 8 T cell receptor beta chains were all read from a single sample in a study of blood T cell repertoires in COVID-19. The repertoire was sequenced with immunoSEQ multiplex PCR; TCRdb's copy has only in-frame clones and lacks some. The data show approximately 260,000 clones, with around four fifths seen just once and around 12% held by the top ten. Sequencing used peripheral blood. The receptors were gathered from a woman aged 55-70 years with active or convalescent COVID-19.

The chain carries TRBV5-6 and TRBJ2-7; D is undetermined. Germline CDR1 and CDR2: SGHDT and YYEEEE. This CDR3 region has 14 residues. V shed 4 bases and J shed 0 bases, with 11 bases lying between them. The CDR3 protein is CASSRRPGSYEQYF. The DNA for the CDR3 is TGTGCCAGCAGCCGAAGGCCAGGCTCCTACGAGCAGTACTTC.

The J gene is TRBJ2-7, the V gene TRBV7-8, with TRBD2 identical over 10 bases. The germline gives CDR1 SGHVS, CDR2 FQNEAQ. Trimming cost V 3 bases and J 4 bases; bases outside gene matches: 12. The CDR3 is 17 residues long. The CDR3 bases are TGTGCCAGCAGCTTGGGAGCTGGAGCGGGGGGGCCTTACGAGCAGTACTTC. Protein product: CASSLGAGAGGPYEQYF.

This clone was observed a few times. The chain recombines TRBV6-2 or TRBV6-3 with TRBJ2-6; 9 bases match TRBD1. This CDR3 has 17 amino acids. Trimming cost V 5 bases and J 4 bases; bases outside gene matches: 9. Germline V gene sequence: CDR1 MNHEY, CDR2 SVGEGT. CDR3 in DNA: TGTGCCAGCAGTAGGGGACAGGGTCCGCCAGGGGCCAACGTCCTGACTTTC. It encodes CASSRGQGPPGANVLTF.

The rearrangement uses TRBV11-2 and TRBJ2-1; 8 bases agree with TRBD2. The V gene end was trimmed by 5 bases and the J gene end by 2 bases; junction bases not matched to a gene: 8. The CDR3 runs to 16 residues. CDR1 is SGHAT and CDR2 is FQNNGV in the germline V gene. CDR3 amino acids: CASSGRGVSAYNEQFF. The CDR3 region has the DNA TGTGCCAGCAGCGGGCGGGGGGTCAGCGCCTACAATGAGCAGTTCTTC.

The chain recombines TRBV10-3 with TRBJ2-7, with a possible D match to TRBD1 (6 bases). Trimming took off 2 bases at V and 6 bases at J, with 14 bases between the two ends. There are 14 residues in the CDR3. Germline assignment: CDR1 ENHRY and CDR2 SYGVKD. Here the CDR3 reads CAISEATGRGEQYF. CDR3 nucleotide sequence: TGTGCCATCAGTGAGGCAACAGGGCGCGGCGAGCAGTACTTC.

V and J are TRBV2 and TRBJ1-2, with D perhaps TRBD1 (6 bases). The CDR3 covers 12 residues. Trimming shortened V by 6 bases and J by 7 bases, and 12 bases separated the two germline ends. CDR1 SNHLY and CDR2 FYNNEI come from the germline V gene. For the CDR3, the DNA is TGTGCCAGCAGCTCCGGGACAACTGGCTACACCTTC. It is translated as CASSSGTTGYTF.

The V and J genes are TRBV28 and TRBJ1-1; 7 bases line up with TRBD1. The length of the CDR3 is 16 residues. Germline CDR1 is MDHEN and CDR2 is SYDVKM. The V segment lost 1 base and the J segment 0 bases; nucleotides outside the gene matches: 5. This chain's CDR3 is CASSLLRGPLNTEAFF. The DNA for the CDR3 is TGTGCCAGCAGTTTATTAAGGGGGCCCTTGAACACTGAAGCTTTCTTT.

The V gene is TRBV4-1, the J gene TRBJ1-4; TRBD1 might be the D (5 bases). Trimming took off 1 base at V and 3 bases at J, with 12 bases between the two ends. The CDR3 is 16 residues long. Germline V gene data show CDR1 as MGHRA and CDR2 as YSYEKL. The CDR3 bases are TGCGCCAGCAGCCAAGGAGGGAGGGGCTCTAATGAAAAACTGTTTTTT. It encodes CASSQGGRGSNEKLFF.